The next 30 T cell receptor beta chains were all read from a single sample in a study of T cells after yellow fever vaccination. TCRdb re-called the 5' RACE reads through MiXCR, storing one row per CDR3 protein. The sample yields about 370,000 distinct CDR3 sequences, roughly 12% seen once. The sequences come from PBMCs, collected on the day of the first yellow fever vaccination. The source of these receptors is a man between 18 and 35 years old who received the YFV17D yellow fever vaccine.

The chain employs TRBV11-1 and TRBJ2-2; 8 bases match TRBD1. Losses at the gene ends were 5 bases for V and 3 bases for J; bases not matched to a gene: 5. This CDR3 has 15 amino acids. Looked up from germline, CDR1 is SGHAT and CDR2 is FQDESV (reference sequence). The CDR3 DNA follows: TGTGCCAGCAGCCGCCGGGACAGGTACACCGGGGAGCTGTTTTTT. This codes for CASSRRDRYTGELFF.

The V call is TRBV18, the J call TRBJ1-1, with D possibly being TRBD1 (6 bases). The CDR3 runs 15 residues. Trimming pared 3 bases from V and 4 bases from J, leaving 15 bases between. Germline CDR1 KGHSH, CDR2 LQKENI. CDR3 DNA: TGTGCCAGCTCACCCCCTGGGGGCGGGAGCACTGAAGCTTTCTTT. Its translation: CASSPPGGGSTEAFF.

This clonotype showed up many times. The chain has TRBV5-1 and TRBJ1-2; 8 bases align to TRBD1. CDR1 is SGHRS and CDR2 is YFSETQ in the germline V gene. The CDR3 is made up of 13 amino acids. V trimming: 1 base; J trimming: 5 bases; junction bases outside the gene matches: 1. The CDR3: CASSLQGAYGYTF. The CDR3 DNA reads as TGCGCCAGCAGCTTGCAGGGGGCTTATGGCTACACCTTC.

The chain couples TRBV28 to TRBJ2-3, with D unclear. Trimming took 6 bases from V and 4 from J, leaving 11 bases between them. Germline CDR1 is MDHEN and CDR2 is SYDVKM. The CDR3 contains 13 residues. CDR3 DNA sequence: TGTGCCAGCAGCAAGCCCATGGCAGATACGCAGTATTTT. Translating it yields CASSKPMADTQYF.

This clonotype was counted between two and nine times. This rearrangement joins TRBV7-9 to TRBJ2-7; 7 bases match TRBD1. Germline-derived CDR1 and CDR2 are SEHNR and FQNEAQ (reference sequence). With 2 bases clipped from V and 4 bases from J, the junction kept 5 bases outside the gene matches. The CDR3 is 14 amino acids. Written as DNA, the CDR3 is TGTGCCAGCAGCTTAACAGGGGCGGGTTACGAGCAGTACTTC. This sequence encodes CASSLTGAGYEQYF.

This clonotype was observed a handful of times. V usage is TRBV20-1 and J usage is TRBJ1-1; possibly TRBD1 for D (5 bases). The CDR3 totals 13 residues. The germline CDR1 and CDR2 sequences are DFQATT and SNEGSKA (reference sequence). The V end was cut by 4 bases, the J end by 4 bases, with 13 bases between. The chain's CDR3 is CSATQGLGTEAFF. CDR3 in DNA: TGCAGTGCTACTCAGGGCTTAGGCACTGAAGCTTTCTTT.

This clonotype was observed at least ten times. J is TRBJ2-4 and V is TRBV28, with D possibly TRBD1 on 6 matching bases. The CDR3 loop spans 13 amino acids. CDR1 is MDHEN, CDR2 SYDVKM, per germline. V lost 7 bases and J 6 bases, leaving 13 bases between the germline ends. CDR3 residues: CASNPQGLNIQYF. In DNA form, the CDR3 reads TGTGCCAGCAACCCGCAGGGGTTAAACATTCAGTACTTC.

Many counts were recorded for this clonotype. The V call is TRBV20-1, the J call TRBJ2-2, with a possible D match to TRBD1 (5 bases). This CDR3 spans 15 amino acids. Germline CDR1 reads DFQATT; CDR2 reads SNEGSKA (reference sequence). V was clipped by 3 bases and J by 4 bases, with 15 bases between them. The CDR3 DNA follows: TGCAGTGCTAGGCAGGGTCGTTGGGGCACCGGGGAGCTGTTTTTT. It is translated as CSARQGRWGTGELFF.

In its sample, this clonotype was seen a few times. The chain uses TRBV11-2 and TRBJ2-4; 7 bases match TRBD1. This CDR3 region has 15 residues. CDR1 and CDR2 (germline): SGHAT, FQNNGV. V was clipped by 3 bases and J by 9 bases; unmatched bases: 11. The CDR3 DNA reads TGTGCCAGCAGCTTGAGTAGGGGGCCGGGGTTCATTCAGTACTTC. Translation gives CASSLSRGPGFIQYF.

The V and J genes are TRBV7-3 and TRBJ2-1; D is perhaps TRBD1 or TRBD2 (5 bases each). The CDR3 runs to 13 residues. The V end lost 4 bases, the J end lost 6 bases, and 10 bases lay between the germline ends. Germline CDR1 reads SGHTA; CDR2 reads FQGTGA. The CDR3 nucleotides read TGTGCCAGCAGCTCTCCGGGGCGCAATGAGCAGTTCTTC. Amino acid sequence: CASSSPGRNEQFF. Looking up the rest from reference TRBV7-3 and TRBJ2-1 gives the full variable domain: GAGVSQTPSNKVTEKGKYVELRCDPISGHTALYWYRQSLGQGPEFLIYFQGTGAADDSGLPNDRFFAVRPEGSVSTLKIQRTERGDSAVYLCASSSPGRNEQFFGPGTRLTVL.

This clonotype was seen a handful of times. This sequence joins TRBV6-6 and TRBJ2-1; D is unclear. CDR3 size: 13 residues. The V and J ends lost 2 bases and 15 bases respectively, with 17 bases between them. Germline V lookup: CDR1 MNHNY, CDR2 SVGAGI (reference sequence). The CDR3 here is CASSYGSQRGSFF. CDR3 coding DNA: TGTGCCAGCAGTTACGGGTCTCAGCGTGGTTCGTTCTTC.

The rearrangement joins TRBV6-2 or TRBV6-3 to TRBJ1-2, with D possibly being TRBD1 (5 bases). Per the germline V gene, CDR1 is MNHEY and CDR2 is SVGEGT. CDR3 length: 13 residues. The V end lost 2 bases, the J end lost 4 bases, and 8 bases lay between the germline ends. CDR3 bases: TGTGCCAGCAGTTACGGGGGTCGCTATGGCTACACCTTC. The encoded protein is CASSYGGRYGYTF.

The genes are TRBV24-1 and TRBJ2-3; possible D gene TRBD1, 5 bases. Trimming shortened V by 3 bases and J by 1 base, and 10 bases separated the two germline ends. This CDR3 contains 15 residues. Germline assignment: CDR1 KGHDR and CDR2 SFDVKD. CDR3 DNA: TGTGCCACCAGTGATAGAAGACAGCGCACAGATACGCAGTATTTT. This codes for CATSDRRQRTDTQYF.

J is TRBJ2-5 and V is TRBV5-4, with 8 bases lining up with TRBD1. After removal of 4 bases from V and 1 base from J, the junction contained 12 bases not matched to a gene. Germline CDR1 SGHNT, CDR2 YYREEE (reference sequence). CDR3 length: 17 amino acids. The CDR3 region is CASSRGQALPLQETQYF. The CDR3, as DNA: TGTGCCAGCAGCCGGGGACAGGCCCTGCCCCTCCAAGAGACCCAGTACTTC.

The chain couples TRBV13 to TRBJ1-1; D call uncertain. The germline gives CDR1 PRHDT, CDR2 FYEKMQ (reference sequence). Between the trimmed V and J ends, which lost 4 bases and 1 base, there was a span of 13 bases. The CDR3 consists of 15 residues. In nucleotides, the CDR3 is TGTGCCAGCAGCTCTCCCACCAGAACGAACACTGAAGCTTTCTTT. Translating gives CASSSPTRTNTEAFF.

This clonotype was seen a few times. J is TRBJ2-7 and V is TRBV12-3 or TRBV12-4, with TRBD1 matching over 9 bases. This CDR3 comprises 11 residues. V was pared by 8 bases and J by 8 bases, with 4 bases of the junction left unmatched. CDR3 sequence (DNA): TGTGCCAGCTTACAGGGGGCAAAGCAGTACTTC. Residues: CASLQGAKQYF.

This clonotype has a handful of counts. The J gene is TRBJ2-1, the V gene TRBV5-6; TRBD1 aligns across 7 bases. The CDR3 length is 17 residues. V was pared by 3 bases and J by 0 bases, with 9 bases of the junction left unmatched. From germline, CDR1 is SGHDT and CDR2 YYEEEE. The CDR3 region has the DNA TGTGCCAGCAGCTCCCGCGAGCAGGGGGACTCCTACAATGAGCAGTTCTTC. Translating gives CASSSREQGDSYNEQFF.

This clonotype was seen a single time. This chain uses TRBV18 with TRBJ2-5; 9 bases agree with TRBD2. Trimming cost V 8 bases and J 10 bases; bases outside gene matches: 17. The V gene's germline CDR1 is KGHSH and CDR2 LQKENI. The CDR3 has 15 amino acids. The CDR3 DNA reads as TGTGCCAGCCTTATCTCTAGCGGGGCGCAGGTGGACCAGTACTTC. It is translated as CASLISSGAQVDQYF.

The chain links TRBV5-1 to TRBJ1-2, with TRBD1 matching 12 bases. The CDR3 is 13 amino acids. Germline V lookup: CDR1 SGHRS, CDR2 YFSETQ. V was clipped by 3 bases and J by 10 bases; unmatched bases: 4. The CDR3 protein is CASSWGQGASYTF. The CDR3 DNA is TGCGCCAGCAGCTGGGGACAGGGGGCATCCTACACCTTC.

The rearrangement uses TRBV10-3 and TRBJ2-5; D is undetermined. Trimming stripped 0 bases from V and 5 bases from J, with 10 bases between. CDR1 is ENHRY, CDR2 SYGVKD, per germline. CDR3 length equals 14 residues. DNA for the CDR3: TGTGCCATCAGTGAGTCGCGTGTGTTGGAGACCCAGTACTTC. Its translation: CAISESRVLETQYF.

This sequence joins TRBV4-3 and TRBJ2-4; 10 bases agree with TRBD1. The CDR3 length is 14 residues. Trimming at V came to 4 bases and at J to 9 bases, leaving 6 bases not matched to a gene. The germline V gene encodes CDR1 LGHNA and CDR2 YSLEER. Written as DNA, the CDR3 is TGCGCCAGCAGCCCGGGGACAGGGGACGTCATTCAGTACTTC. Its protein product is CASSPGTGDVIQYF.

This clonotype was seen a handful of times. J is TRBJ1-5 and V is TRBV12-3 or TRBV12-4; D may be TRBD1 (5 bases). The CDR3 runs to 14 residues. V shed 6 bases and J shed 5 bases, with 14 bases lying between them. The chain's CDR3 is CASSLLGGDQPQHF. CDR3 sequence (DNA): TGTGCCAGCAGCCTTTTGGGGGGAGATCAGCCCCAGCATTTT.

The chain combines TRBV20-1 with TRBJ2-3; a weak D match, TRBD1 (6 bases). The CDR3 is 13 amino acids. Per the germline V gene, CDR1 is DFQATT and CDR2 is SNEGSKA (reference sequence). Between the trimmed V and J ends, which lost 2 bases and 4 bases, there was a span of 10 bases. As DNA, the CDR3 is TGCAGTGCTAGATGGCAGGGGCCAGATACGCAGTATTTT. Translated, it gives CSARWQGPDTQYF.

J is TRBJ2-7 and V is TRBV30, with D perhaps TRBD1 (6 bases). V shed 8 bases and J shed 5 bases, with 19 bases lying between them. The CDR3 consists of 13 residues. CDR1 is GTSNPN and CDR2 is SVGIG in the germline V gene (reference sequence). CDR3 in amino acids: CAQRLTGTNEQYF. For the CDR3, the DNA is TGTGCCCAACGCCTGACAGGTACTAACGAGCAGTACTTC.

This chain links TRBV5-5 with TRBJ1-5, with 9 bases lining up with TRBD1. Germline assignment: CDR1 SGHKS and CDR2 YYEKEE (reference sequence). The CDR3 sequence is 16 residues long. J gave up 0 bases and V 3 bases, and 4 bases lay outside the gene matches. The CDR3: CASSWGTGPSNQPQHF. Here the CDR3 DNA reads TGTGCCAGCAGCTGGGGGACAGGGCCTAGCAATCAGCCCCAGCATTTT.

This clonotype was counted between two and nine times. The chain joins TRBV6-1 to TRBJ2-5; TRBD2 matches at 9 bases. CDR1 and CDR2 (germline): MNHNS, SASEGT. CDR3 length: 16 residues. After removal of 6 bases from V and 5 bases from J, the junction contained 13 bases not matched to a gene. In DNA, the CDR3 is TGTGCCAGCAGACCCCTCGGGGTAGCGGGGGTGGAGACCCAGTACTTC. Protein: CASRPLGVAGVETQYF.

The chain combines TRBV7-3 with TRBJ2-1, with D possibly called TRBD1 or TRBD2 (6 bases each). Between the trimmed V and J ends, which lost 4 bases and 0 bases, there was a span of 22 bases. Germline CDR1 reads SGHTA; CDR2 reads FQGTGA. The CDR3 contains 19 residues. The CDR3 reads CASSYTPARGGGSYNEQFF. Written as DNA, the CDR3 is TGTGCCAGCAGCTACACTCCGGCTAGAGGGGGAGGCTCCTACAATGAGCAGTTCTTC.

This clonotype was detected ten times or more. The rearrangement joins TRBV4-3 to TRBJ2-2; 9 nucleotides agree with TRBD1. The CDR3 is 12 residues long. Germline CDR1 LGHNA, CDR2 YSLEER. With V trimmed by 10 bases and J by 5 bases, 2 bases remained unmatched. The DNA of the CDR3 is TGCGCCACCGGGACAGGGACCGGGGAGCTGTTTTTT. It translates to CATGTGTGELFF.

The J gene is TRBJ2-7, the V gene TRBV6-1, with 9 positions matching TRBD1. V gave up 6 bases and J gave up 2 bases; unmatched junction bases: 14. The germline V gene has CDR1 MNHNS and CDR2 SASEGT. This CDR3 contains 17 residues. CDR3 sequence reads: CASSPDRGPLQTYEQYF. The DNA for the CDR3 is TGTGCCAGCAGCCCGGACAGGGGCCCTCTTCAAACCTACGAGCAGTACTTC.

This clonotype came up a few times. The CDR3: CASSQEASGGGVEQFF. CDR3 nucleotide sequence: TGTGCCAGCAGCCAAGAGGCTAGCGGGGGGGGAGTTGAGCAGTTCTTC. The chain combines TRBV4-2 with TRBJ2-1, with TRBD2 identical over 12 bases. The germline V gene encodes CDR1 LGHNA and CDR2 YNFKEQ. Unmatched junction bases numbered 6, after V lost 0 bases and J lost 9 bases. This CDR3 has 16 amino acids.